These 9 T cell receptor beta chains share one sample of origin, sequenced in a study of shared clonotypes between healthy human individuals. Only in-frame clones appear in the TCRdb table, and some are missing; sequencing was by immunoSEQ multiplex PCR. The sample lists roughly 2 million clones, over 85% occurring once. Terminally differentiated effector memory CD45RA+ cells were excluded by CCR7 positive selection of CD45RO-negative cells. Material: naive CD8+ T cells sorted from blood. These receptor sequences come from a young man in good health.

This CDR3 reads CASSSQTSGFMNTEAFF. CDR3 bases: TGTGCCAGCAGCTCGCAAACGTCAGGATTCATGAACACTGAAGCTTTCTTT. The chain employs TRBV7-6 and TRBJ1-1; D not resolved. This CDR3 comprises 17 residues. Trimming removed 4 bases from V and 0 bases from J, with 18 bases in between. Germline-derived CDR1 and CDR2 are SGHVS and FNYEAQ.

This chain joins TRBV5-6 and TRBJ2-7; D not certain. Trimming shortened V by 2 bases and J by 2 bases, and 8 bases separated the two germline ends. The germline gives CDR1 SGHDT, CDR2 YYEEEE. There are 13 residues in the CDR3. CDR3 region: CASSFRLTYEQYF. The CDR3 bases are TGTGCCAGCAGCTTCAGGCTCACCTACGAGCAGTACTTC.

This chain links TRBV7-9 with TRBJ2-7; D might be TRBD2 (6 bases). Germline CDR1 is SEHNR and CDR2 is FQNEAQ (reference sequence). The CDR3 contains 14 residues. V was cut by 3 bases and J by 3 bases, with 12 bases left in between. The CDR3 region is CASSFQGGDYEQYF. The CDR3 DNA reads as TGTGCCAGCAGCTTCCAAGGAGGGGACTACGAGCAGTACTTC.

The rearrangement uses TRBV30 and TRBJ1-2, with D possibly TRBD1 on 5 matching bases. Germline V lookup: CDR1 GTSNPN, CDR2 SVGIG (reference sequence). The CDR3 has 16 residues. Deletions cut 2 bases from V and 7 bases from J, with 23 bases between. CDR3: CAWSSPGLDNVSGYTF. The CDR3 bases are TGTGCCTGGAGTTCACCCGGTTTGGACAATGTTTCTGGCTACACCTTC.

This sequence joins TRBV4-1 and TRBJ1-5; possible D gene TRBD1, 6 bases. The CDR3 is made up of 14 amino acids. Trimming stripped 3 bases from V and 3 bases from J, with 9 bases between. Germline CDR1 MGHRA, CDR2 YSYEKL. The CDR3 is CASSQTGPNQPQHF. CDR3 nucleotides: TGCGCCAGCAGCCAGACAGGACCCAATCAGCCCCAGCATTTT.

This chain connects TRBV2 to TRBJ2-5, with 7 bases aligning to TRBD1. Germline CDR1 is SNHLY and CDR2 is FYNNEI. Unmatched junction bases numbered 3, after V lost 0 bases and J lost 2 bases. The CDR3 covers 15 residues. CDR3 in amino acids: CASSEAAGGQETQYF. The CDR3 DNA reads as TGTGCCAGCAGTGAAGCGGCAGGGGGACAAGAGACCCAGTACTTC.

In the case of this clone: This CDR3 is also generated by other DNA sequences in the sample. The V gene is TRBV5-1, the J gene TRBJ2-7; D is ambiguous. The germline CDR1 and CDR2 sequences are SGHRS and YFSETQ. There are 13 residues in the CDR3. Between the trimmed V and J ends, which lost 2 bases and 0 bases, there was a span of 6 bases. The CDR3 DNA reads as TGCGCCAGCAGCTTCAGGAGCTCCTACGAGCAGTACTTC. Its translation is CASSFRSSYEQYF.

This chain joins TRBV6-5 and TRBJ1-2; D is possibly TRBD1 (6 bases). Germline-derived CDR1 and CDR2 are MNHEY and SVGAGI. The CDR3 totals 13 residues. V was cut by 6 bases and J by 0 bases, with 8 bases left in between. The CDR3 DNA sequence: TGTGCCAGCAGACAGGGAACTAACTATGGCTACACCTTC. Protein: CASRQGTNYGYTF.

V gene TRBV6-6 combines with J gene TRBJ2-3, with D unclear. Trimming removed 5 bases at V and 2 bases at J, with 8 bases between. Looked up from germline, CDR1 is MNHNY and CDR2 is SVGAGI (reference sequence). This CDR3 comprises 13 residues. This chain's CDR3 is CASSKTYTDTQYF. In DNA, the CDR3 is TGTGCCAGCAGTAAGACTTACACAGATACGCAGTATTTT.